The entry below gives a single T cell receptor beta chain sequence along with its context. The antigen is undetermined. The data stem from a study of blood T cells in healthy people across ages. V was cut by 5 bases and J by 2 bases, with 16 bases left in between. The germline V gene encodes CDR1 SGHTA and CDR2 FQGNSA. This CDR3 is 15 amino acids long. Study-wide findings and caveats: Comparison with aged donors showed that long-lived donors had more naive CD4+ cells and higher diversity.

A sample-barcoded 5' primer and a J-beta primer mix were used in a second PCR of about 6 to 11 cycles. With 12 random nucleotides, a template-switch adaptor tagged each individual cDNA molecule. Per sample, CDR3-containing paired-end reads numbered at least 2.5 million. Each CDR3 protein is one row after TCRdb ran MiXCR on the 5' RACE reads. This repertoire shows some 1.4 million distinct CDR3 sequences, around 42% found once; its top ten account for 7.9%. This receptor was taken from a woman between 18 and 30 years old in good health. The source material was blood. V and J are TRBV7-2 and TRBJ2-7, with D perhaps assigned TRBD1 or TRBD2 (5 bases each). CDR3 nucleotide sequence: TGTGCCAGCAGCCCCCTGTTTGAGGGACCCTACGAGCAGTACTTC. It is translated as CASSPLFEGPYEQYF.